These T cell receptor beta chains were read from a single sample in a study of blood T cell repertoires in COVID-19. Sequenced by immunoSEQ multiplex PCR; TCRdb stores in-frame clones only, minus some. Of fewer than 250,000 clones in the sample, around 76% are singletons; the top ten hold 6.5% to 9.5%. Sequencing was performed on peripheral blood. The source is a woman in her sixties with COVID-19, enrolled during active disease. CDR3s leave out the opening cysteine and the closing phenylalanine or tryptophan.

TRBV2,TRBJ1-1,ASSGDRDTEAF
TRBV11-2,TRBJ2-4,ASSLSGVDPREY
TRBV28,TRBJ1-2,ASSLGRGHYGYT
TRBV11-2,TRBJ1-2,ASSPDRGGYGYT
TRBV3-1/TRBV3-2,TRBJ1-4,ASSPRRRADEKLF
TRBV7-8,TRBJ1-1,ASSLGQATEAF
TRBV27,TRBJ2-2,ASSLYVQGFVTGELF
TRBV5-1,TRBJ2-1,ASSLMAVSSYNEQF
TRBV20-1,TRBJ2-5,SASDWTVVRTSGRTEETQY
TRBV4-1,TRBJ1-3,ASSQDGGATSSGNTIY
TRBV5-1,TRBJ2-7,ASSPRWGLSYEQY